This T cell receptor beta chain is from a study of blood T cell repertoires in COVID-19. Study context: The United States, Italy and Spain supplied acute and convalescent COVID-19 samples. From T cells, B-cell-depleted T cells, or PBMCs came the material, which was cDNA or gDNA.

In the authors' methods: Amplification of reference gene primers provided the estimated nucleated cell counts. Clones were sequenced by immunoSEQ multiplex PCR, and TCRdb holds only the in-frame ones, with some missing. The V and J calls and clone size are taken from that table; D and trimming were inferred from the DNA. The table lists 150,000 or so clones, about four fifths of them singletons, with 8.4% in the top ten. The CDR3 is 16 residues long. The chain carries TRBV21-1 and TRBJ2-7; the D call TRBD1 from the table was never checked on the DNA. TRBV21-1 is listed as a pseudogene. Specimen: peripheral blood. This receptor was taken from a woman aged 65 to 85 with acute or convalescent COVID-19. CDR3 coding DNA: TGTGCCAGCAGCAAACGCCGCGGGACAGGGGTCTACGAGCAGTACTTC. It is translated as CASSKRRGTGVYEQYF.